A selection of T cell receptor beta chains follows, all from one sample in a study of regulatory T cells in long-lasting Graves disease. TCRdb ran MiXCR on the multiplex PCR reads and lists one entry per CDR3 protein. Of 500,000 or so distinct CDR3 sequences listed, around 16% are singletons. These data also formed part of another study, on T cells in Graves' hyperthyroidism and ophthalmopathy.

Sequenced material: peripheral blood mononuclear cells (PBMCs), taken at new diagnosis, from a patient treated with antithyroid drugs. All receptors come from a man aged 40-55 years with Graves disease. Both conserved end residues are part of each CDR3. The D gene is left open where the match is weak. Clone sizes are given selectively: once, few, many, or a class where the clone is expanded.

NA	TRBJ1-1	TRBV28	TRBD1	TGTGCCAGCAGTTTGTGGGACAGGGGGCACGATACGAACACTGAAGCTTTCTTT	CASSLWDRGHDTNTEAFF
NA	TRBJ1-5	TRBV19	NA	TGTGCCAGTAGTATAAGCGGCTGGAATCAGCCCCAGCATTTT	CASSISGWNQPQHF
NA	TRBJ1-1	TRBV5-5	TRBD1	TGTGCCAGCAGCTCAATAGGACAGGGTGGGACTGAAGCTTTCTTT	CASSSIGQGGTEAFF
many	TRBJ2-1	TRBV7-8	TRBD1	TGTGCCAGCAGCCTAACCGGGACAGGTCTATTGCAGTTCTTC	CASSLTGTGLLQFF
NA	TRBJ1-2	TRBV25-1	NA	TGTGCCAGCAGTAATGATTATGGCTACACCTTC	CASSNDYGYTF
NA	TRBJ1-5	TRBV11-2	NA	TGTGCCAGCAGCTTCAAGGTGGGCCCTCACCTTTATAGCAATCAGCCCCAGCATTTT	CASSFKVGPHLYSNQPQHF
few	TRBJ1-1	TRBV7-2	NA	TGTGCCAGCAGCCCCCGAGGAGGACGGTTTACTGAAGCTTTCTTT	CASSPRGGRFTEAFF
few	TRBJ2-1	TRBV6-1	TRBD2	TGTGCCAGCAAGACTAGCGGACCCTACAATGAGCAGTTCTTC	CASKTSGPYNEQFF
few	TRBJ2-3	TRBV12-5	TRBD1	TGTGCTAGTGGCAAACCCCCGACAGGGGATACGCAGTATTTT	CASGKPPTGDTQYF
many	TRBJ2-5	TRBV4-1	TRBD1	TGCGCCAGCAGCCCGTCCGGACAGGGTGAGACCCAGTACTTC	CASSPSGQGETQYF
many	TRBJ2-7	TRBV20-1	NA	TGCAGTGCGGGGTCACCGGGACAAAGCTCCTACGAGCAGTACTTC	CSAGSPGQSSYEQYF
NA	TRBJ2-1	TRBV6-2/TRBV6-3	TRBD2	TGTGCCAGCAGATTAGCGGGCTACTATTACAATGAGCAGTTCTTC	CASRLAGYYYNEQFF
few	TRBJ2-5	TRBV15	NA	TGTGCCACCAGCAGAGATCCGGGCGAGACCCAGTACTTC	CATSRDPGETQYF
NA	TRBJ2-1	TRBV30	NA	TGTGCTACCGGGATGTCGACCCCTAATGAGCAGTTCTTC	CATGMSTPNEQFF
few	TRBJ2-5	TRBV30	TRBD2	TGTGCCTGGAGTGTCGAGCGGGGGTGGGGAGAGACCCAGTACTTC	CAWSVERGWGETQYF
few	TRBJ2-7	TRBV20-1	NA	TGCAGCACAACGTGGGGAAGCTCCTACGAGCAGTACTTC	CSTTWGSSYEQYF
NA	TRBJ2-5	TRBV6-1	NA	TGTGCCAGCACTCAGACCGGTGGGACCCAGTACTTC	CASTQTGGTQYF
NA	TRBJ2-3	TRBV9	NA	TGTGCCAGCAGCGTAGTGGAGTCAGATACGCAGTATTTT	CASSVVESDTQYF
few	TRBJ2-4	TRBV2	NA	TGTGCCAGCAGTGAACAGGGAGCCAAAAACATTCAGTACTTC	CASSEQGAKNIQYF
NA	TRBJ1-5	TRBV18	TRBD1	TGTGCCAGCTTACCGGGACAGGGGGCCGGCGCCCAGCATTTT	CASLPGQGAGAQHF
many	TRBJ2-5	TRBV28	NA	TGTGCCAGCAGCCGGCTAGTGTACCAAGAGACCCAGTACTTC	CASSRLVYQETQYF
medium-sized	TRBJ2-1	TRBV2	NA	TGTGCCAGCAGTGAGGATAGATTAAATGAGCAGTTCTTC	CASSEDRLNEQFF
NA	TRBJ1-6	TRBV12-3/TRBV12-4	TRBD1	TGTGCCAGCAGGATGGACAGGGCTAGAAATTCACCCCTCCACTTT	CASRMDRARNSPLHF
once	TRBJ2-1	TRBV3-1	TRBD1	TGTGCCAGCAGCCAAGATCGAACAGGGGCCTACAATGAGCAGTTCTTC	CASSQDRTGAYNEQFF
few	TRBJ2-2	TRBV19	NA	TGTGCCAGTAGTCCGGACAGAAACACCGGGGAGCTGTTTTTT	CASSPDRNTGELFF
few	TRBJ2-5	TRBV9	TRBD2	TGTGCCAGCAGCGTAACAGCGGGAGGAGAGACCCAGTACTTC	CASSVTAGGETQYF
NA	TRBJ2-1	TRBV2	TRBD1	TGTGCCAGCGGACAGGGTAACAATGAGCAGTTCTTC	CASGQGNNEQFF
NA	TRBJ1-5	TRBV5-6	TRBD1	TGTGCCAGCAGCCAAATGGGGGGACAGGGGGGCTATCAGCCCCAGCATTTT	CASSQMGGQGGYQPQHF
few	TRBJ1-1	TRBV20-1	TRBD1	TGCAGTGCAGGGACAGACTTAAACACTGAAGCTTTCTTT	CSAGTDLNTEAFF
many	TRBJ2-7	TRBV28	NA	TGTGCCAGCAGTTCCCGTCGTCGCGGGATCCGCTACGAGCAGTACTTC	CASSSRRRGIRYEQYF
few	TRBJ1-1	TRBV29-1	NA	TGCAGCGTTGTACGCACTCGAGGCTCTGAAGCTTTCTTT	CSVVRTRGSEAFF
many	TRBJ2-2	TRBV11-1	TRBD2	TGTGCCAGCAGCTTCCAACTAGCGGGAGCTGCCGGGGAGCTGTTTTTT	CASSFQLAGAAGELFF
many	TRBJ2-7	TRBV11-2	NA	TGTGCCAGCAGCTTAGGATTGGGGGAACGCTACGAGCAGTACTTC	CASSLGLGERYEQYF
many	TRBJ2-5	TRBV24-1	TRBD1	TGTGCCACCAGCGGGACAGTCCAAGAGACCCAGTACTTC	CATSGTVQETQYF
NA	TRBJ2-3	TRBV3-1	TRBD2	TGTGCCAGCAGCCCAGCCCTAGCGGGAGTTCAAGATACGCAGTATTTT	CASSPALAGVQDTQYF
many	TRBJ2-1	TRBV12-3/TRBV12-4	NA	TGTGCCAGCAGCACGAGCAATGAGCAGTTCTTC	CASSTSNEQFF
many	TRBJ2-7	TRBV6-1	NA	TGTGCCAGCAGCCCAGTGAAGGAGGTCTCCTACGAGCAGTACTTC	CASSPVKEVSYEQYF